Shown below are 5 T cell receptor beta chains from a single sample sequenced in a study of T cells in Graves' hyperthyroidism and ophthalmopathy. It was RNA transcripts that yielded the amplified TCR beta CDR3 regions. First-round RT-PCR targeting the TCR CDR3 was performed with the HTBI primer set. TCRdb analysed the multiplex PCR reads with MiXCR anew, one entry per CDR3 protein. The data show about 640,000 distinct CDR3 sequences, with around 21% seen just once and about 35% held by the top ten. The specimen was blood. These TCRs come from a man aged 25 to 40 with Graves' ophthalmopathy.

This clonotype was detected ten times or more. The rearrangement links TRBV10-3 to TRBJ2-7; a possible D gene is TRBD2 (6 bases). The germline V gene encodes CDR1 ENHRY and CDR2 SYGVKD. This CDR3 spans 12 amino acids. V was clipped by 10 bases and J by 6 bases, with 16 bases between them. In DNA form, the CDR3 reads TGTGCCACCCATAGCGGTGAAGGCGAGCAGTACTTC. This codes for CATHSGEGEQYF.

Only a few counts were recorded for this clonotype. V and J are TRBV7-6 and TRBJ1-5, with TRBD1 identical over 11 bases. CDR3 length equals 15 residues. The V and J ends lost 5 bases and 1 base, in that order; junction bases with no gene match: 1. CDR1 and CDR2 from the germline V gene are SGHVS and FNYEAQ. DNA for the CDR3: TGTGCCAGCAGCGGGACAGGGGGAAGCAATCAGCCCCAGCATTTT. Its translation is CASSGTGGSNQPQHF.

This clonotype was seen a few times. J is TRBJ2-2 and V is TRBV10-3; 9 bases match TRBD2. The CDR3 has 20 amino acids. Trimming cost V 5 bases and J 0 bases; bases outside gene matches: 16. Germline V gene lookup returns CDR1 ENHRY and CDR2 SYGVKD. The chain's CDR3 is CAISLSRAGGAESNTGELFF. The DNA for the CDR3 is TGTGCCATCAGTTTATCTAGAGCGGGAGGCGCGGAATCGAACACCGGGGAGCTGTTTTTT.

The table lists this clonotype with a count of one. A much larger clone lies a single base off, so this may be a read error. The chain has TRBV28 and TRBJ2-1; D is possibly TRBD1 (5 bases). The CDR3 is made up of 14 amino acids. Germline CDR1 and CDR2: MDHEN and SYDVKM. CDR3 bases: TGTGCCAGCAGTATTCCGACAGAGCACAATAAGCAGTTCTTC. It translates to CASSIPTEHNKQFF.

Details on this clonotype: One base away lies a much larger clone, so this may be a sequencing read error. This chain uses TRBV18 with TRBJ2-1; TRBD2 is a possible D gene (5 bases). This CDR3 contains 13 residues. Trimming pared 2 bases from V and 6 bases from J, leaving 8 bases between. Germline CDR1 KGHSH, CDR2 LQKENI. The CDR3: CASSPAGLNEQFF. The CDR3 nucleotides read TGTGCCAGCTCACCAGCGGGCCTCAATGAGCAGTTCTTC.